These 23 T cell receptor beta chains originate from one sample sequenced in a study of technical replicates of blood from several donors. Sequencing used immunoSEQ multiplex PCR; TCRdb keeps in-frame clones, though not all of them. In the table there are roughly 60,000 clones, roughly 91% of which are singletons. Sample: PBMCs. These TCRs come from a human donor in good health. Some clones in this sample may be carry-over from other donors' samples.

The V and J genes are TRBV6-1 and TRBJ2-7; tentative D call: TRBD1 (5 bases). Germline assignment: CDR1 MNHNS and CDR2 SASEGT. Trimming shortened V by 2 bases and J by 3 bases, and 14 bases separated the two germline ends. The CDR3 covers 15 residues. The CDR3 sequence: CASSERAGFSYEQYF. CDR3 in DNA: TGTGCCAGCAGTGAAAGGGCAGGGTTTAGCTACGAGCAGTACTTC.

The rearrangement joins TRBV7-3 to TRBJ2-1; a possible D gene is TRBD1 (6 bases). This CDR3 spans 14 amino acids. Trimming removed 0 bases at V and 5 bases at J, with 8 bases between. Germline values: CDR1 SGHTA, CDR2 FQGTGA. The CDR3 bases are TGTGCCAGCAGCTTAACGGGGGCCAACAATGAGCAGTTCTTC. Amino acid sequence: CASSLTGANNEQFF.

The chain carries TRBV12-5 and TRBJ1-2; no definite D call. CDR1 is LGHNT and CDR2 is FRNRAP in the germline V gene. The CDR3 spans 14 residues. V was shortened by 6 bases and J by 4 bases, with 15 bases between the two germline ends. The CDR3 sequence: CASGTEARGYGYTF. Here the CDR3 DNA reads TGTGCTAGTGGCACGGAAGCCCGGGGCTATGGCTACACCTTC.

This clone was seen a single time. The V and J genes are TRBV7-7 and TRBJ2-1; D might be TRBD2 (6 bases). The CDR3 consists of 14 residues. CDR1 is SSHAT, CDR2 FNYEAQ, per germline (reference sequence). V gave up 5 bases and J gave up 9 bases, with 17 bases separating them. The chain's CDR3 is CASSPGVTGGEQFF. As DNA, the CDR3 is TGTGCCAGCAGCCCGGGGGTAACAGGCGGTGAGCAGTTCTTC.

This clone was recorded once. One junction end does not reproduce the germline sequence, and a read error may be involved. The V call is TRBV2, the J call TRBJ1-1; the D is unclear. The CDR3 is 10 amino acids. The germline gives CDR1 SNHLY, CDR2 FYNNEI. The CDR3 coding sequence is TGTGCCAGCAGTGAAAGGACTGCCAGGTTT. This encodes CASSERTARF.

In nucleotides, the CDR3 is TGTGCCAGCAGCTCCGCCGGGCGGGGGGGCACAGATACGCAGTATTTT. This codes for CASSSAGRGGTDTQYF. The chain employs TRBV7-6 and TRBJ2-3; TRBD2 matches 8 bases. The germline gives CDR1 SGHVS, CDR2 FNYEAQ. This CDR3 contains 16 residues. The V segment lost 4 bases and the J segment 1 base; nucleotides outside the gene matches: 7.

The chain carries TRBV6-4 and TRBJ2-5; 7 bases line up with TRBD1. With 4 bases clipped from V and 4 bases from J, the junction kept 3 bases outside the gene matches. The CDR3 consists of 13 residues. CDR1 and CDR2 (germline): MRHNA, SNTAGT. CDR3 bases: TGTGCCAGCAGTGTAGGGGGCGGAGAGACCCAGTACTTC. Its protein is CASSVGGGETQYF.

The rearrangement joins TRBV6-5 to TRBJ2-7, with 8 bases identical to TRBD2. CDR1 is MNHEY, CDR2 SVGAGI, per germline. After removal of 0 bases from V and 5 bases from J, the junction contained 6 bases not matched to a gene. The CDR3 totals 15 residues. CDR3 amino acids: CASSYSRGAKNEQYF. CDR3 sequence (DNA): TGTGCCAGCAGTTACTCGCGGGGGGCCAAGAACGAGCAGTACTTC.

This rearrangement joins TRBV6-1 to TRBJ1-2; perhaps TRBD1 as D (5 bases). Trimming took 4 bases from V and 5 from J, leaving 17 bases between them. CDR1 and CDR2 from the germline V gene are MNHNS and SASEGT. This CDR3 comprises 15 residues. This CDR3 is CASSGDWSPGYGYTF. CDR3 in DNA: TGTGCCAGCAGTGGGGACTGGTCGCCCGGGTATGGCTACACCTTC.

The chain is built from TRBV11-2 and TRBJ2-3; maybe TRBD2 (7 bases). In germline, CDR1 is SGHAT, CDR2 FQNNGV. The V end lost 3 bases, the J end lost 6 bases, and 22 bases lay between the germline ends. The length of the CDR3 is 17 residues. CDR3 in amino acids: CASSFRLGGGRGDTQYF. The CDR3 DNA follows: TGTGCCAGCAGCTTTAGGCTAGGGGGGGGTCGGGGGGATACGCAGTATTTT.

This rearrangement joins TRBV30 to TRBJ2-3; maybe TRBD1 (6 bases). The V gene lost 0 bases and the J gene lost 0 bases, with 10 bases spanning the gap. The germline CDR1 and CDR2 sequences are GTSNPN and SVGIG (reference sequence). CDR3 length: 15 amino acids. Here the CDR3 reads CAWSVGTSSTDTQYF. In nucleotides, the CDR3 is TGTGCCTGGAGTGTAGGGACATCTAGCACAGATACGCAGTATTTT.

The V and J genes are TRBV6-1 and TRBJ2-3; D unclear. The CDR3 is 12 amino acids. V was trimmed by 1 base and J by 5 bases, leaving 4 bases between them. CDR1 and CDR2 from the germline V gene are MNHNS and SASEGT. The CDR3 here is CASSEVGDTQYF. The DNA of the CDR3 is TGTGCCAGCAGTGAAGTCGGAGATACGCAGTATTTT.

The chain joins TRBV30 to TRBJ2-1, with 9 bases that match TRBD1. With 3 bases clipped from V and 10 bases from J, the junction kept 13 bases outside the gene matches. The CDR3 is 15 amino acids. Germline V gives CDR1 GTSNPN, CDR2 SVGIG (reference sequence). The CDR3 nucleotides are TGTGCCTGGAGCCGGGCCGGGACAGGGTTTCAGGAGCAGTTCTTC. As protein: CAWSRAGTGFQEQFF.

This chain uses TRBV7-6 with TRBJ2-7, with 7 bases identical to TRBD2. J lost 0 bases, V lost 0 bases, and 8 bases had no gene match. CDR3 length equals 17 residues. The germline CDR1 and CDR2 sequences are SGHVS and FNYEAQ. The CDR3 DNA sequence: TGTGCCAGCAGCTTAGCTACGGGCGGGGGAATCTCCTACGAGCAGTACTTC. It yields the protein CASSLATGGGISYEQYF.

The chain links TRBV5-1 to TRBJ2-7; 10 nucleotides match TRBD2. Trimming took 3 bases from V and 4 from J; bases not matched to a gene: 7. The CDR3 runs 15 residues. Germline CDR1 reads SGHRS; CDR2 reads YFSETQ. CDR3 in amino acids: CASSSAGGPTYEQYF. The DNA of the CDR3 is TGCGCCAGCAGCTCAGCGGGGGGGCCCACTTACGAGCAGTACTTC.

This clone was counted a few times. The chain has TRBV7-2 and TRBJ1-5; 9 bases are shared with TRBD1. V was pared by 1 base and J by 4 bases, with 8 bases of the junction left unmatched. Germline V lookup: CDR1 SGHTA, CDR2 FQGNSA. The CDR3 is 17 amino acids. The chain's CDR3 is CASSLGRPGQGNQPQHF. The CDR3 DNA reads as TGTGCCAGCAGCTTAGGACGGCCGGGACAGGGTAATCAGCCCCAGCATTTT. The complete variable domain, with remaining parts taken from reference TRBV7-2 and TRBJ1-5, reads GAGVSQSPSNKVTEKGKDVELRCDPISGHTALYWYRQSLGQGLEFLIYFQGNSAPDKSGLPSDRFSAERTGGSVSTLTIQRTQQEDSAVYLCASSLGRPGQGNQPQHFGDGTRLSIL.

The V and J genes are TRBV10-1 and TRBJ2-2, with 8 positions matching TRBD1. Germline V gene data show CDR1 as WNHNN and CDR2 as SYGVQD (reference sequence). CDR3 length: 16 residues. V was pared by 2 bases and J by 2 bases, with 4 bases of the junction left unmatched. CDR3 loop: CASSERTGINTGELFF. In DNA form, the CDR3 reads TGCGCCAGCAGTGAGCGGACAGGGATTAACACCGGGGAGCTGTTTTTT.

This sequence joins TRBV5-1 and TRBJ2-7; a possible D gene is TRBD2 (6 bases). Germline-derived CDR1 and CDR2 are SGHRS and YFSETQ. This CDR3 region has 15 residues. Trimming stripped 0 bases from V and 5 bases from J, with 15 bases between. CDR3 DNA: TGCGCCAGCAGCTTGGAAGTGGCGGGAAAACACGAGCAGTACTTC. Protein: CASSLEVAGKHEQYF. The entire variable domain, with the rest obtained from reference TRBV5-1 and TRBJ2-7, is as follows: KAGVTQTPRYLIKTRGQQVTLSCSPISGHRSVSWYQQTPGQGLQFLFEYFSETQRNKGNFPGRFSGRQFSNSRSEMNVSTLELGDSALYLCASSLEVAGKHEQYFGPGTRLTVT.

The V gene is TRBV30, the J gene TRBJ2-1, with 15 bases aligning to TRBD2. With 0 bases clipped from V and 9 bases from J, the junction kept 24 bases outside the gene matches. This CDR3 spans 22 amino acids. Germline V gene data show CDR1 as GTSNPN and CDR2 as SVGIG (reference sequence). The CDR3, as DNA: TGTGCCTGGAGTGTAAGCCGCGGTCGAACGAGGACTAGCGGGAGGGCCGAGGGTGAGCAGTTCTTC. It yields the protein CAWSVSRGRTRTSGRAEGEQFF.

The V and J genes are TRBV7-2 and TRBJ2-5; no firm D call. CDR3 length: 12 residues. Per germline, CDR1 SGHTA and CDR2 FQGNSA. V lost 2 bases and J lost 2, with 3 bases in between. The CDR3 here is CASSLQQETQYF. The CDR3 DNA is TGTGCCAGCAGCTTACAACAAGAGACCCAGTACTTC.

The CDR3 spells CASTPPRRSSGNTIYF. CDR3 nucleotide sequence: TGTGCCAGCACGCCCCCTCGACGGAGCTCTGGAAACACCATATATTTT. The chain links TRBV5-8 to TRBJ1-3; D gene unclear. CDR1 SGHTS and CDR2 YDEGEE come from the germline V gene. Trimming took 6 bases from V and 0 from J, leaving 16 bases between them. The CDR3 contains 16 residues.

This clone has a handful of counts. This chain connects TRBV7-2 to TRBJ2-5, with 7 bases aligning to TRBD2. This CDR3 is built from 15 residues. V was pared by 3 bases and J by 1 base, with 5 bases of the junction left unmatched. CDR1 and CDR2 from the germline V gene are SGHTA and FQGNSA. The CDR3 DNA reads TGTGCCAGCAGCTTGGGCAGCGGGATCCAAGAGACCCAGTACTTC. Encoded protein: CASSLGSGIQETQYF.

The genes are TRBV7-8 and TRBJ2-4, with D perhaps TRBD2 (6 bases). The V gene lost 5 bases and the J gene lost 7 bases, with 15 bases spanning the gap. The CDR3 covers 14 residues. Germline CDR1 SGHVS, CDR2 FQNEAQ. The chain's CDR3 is CASSPTGGRNIQYF. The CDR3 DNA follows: TGTGCCAGCAGCCCTACCGGGGGACGGAACATTCAGTACTTC.